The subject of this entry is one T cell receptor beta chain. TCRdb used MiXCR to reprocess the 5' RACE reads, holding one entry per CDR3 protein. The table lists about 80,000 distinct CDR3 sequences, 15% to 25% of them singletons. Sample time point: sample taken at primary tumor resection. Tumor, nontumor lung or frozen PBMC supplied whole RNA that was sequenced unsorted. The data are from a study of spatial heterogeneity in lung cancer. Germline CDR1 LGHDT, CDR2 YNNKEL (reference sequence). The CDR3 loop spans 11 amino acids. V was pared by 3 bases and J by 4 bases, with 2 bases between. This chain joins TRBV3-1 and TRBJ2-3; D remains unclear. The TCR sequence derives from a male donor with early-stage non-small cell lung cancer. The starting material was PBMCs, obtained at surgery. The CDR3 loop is CASSQADTQYF. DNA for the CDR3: TGTGCCAGCAGCCAGGCAGATACGCAGTATTTT.